The 26 T cell receptor beta chains below all came from one sample that was sequenced in a study of blood T cell repertoires in COVID-19. The method was immunoSEQ multiplex PCR; TCRdb's version includes in-frame clones alone and lacks a portion of them. Here the sample spans about 68,000 clones, more than 80% being singletons. The specimen sequenced was peripheral blood. The receptor set was obtained from a man aged 45-60 years with acute or convalescent COVID-19.

This chain uses TRBV9 with TRBJ2-1; TRBD1 matches at 7 bases. Germline V lookup: CDR1 SGDLS, CDR2 YYNGEE. The CDR3 is 19 amino acids. V lost 0 bases, J lost 2 bases, and 14 bases stayed unmatched. The CDR3 nucleotides read TGTGCCAGCAGCGTAGAAGGGGGCCCGACCCGGTCGGCCTACAATGAGCAGTTCTTC. It is translated as CASSVEGGPTRSAYNEQFF.

This chain joins TRBV28 and TRBJ2-4, with D unclear. The CDR3 loop spans 17 amino acids. Trimming took off 6 bases at V and 0 bases at J, with 18 bases between the two ends. Germline CDR1 and CDR2: MDHEN and SYDVKM. The CDR3 sequence: CASSSPGLMEAKNIQYF. The DNA of the CDR3 is TGTGCCAGCAGCTCCCCCGGGTTGATGGAAGCCAAAAACATTCAGTACTTC.

The V gene is TRBV7-8, the J gene TRBJ2-1, with D maybe TRBD2 (5 bases). The CDR3 spans 13 residues. Trimming shortened V by 8 bases and J by 1 base, and 9 bases separated the two germline ends. CDR1 is SGHVS and CDR2 is FQNEAQ in the germline V gene. The CDR3 is CASARGSYNEQFF. The CDR3 nucleotides read TGTGCCAGCGCCCGCGGGTCCTACAATGAGCAGTTCTTC.

This clone came up once. The chain joins TRBV5-8 to TRBJ1-2; 9 bases line up with TRBD1. This CDR3 contains 16 residues. Per the germline V gene, CDR1 is SGHTS and CDR2 is YDEGEE. With V trimmed by 4 bases and J by 7 bases, 14 bases remained unmatched. The CDR3 nucleotides read TGTGCCAGCAGCATTCATCCGGGACAGGGAGGTGGTGGCTACACCTTC. As protein: CASSIHPGQGGGGYTF. Complete variable domain (other parts from reference TRBV5-8 and TRBJ1-2): EAGVTQSPTHLIKTRGQQATLRCSPISGHTSVYWYQQALGLGLQFLLWYDEGEERNRGNFPPRFSGRQFPNYSSELNVNALELEDSALYLCASSIHPGQGGGGYTFGSGTRLTVV.

V and J are TRBV29-1 and TRBJ2-7; D possibly corresponds to TRBD1 (5 bases). Looked up from germline, CDR1 is SQVTM and CDR2 is ANQGSEA. CDR3 size: 14 residues. V lost 2 bases and J lost 7, with 18 bases in between. CDR3 bases: TGCAGCGTTGAATTTTTTTGGGCCAGGGTGGAGCAGTACGTC. Protein: CSVEFFWARVEQYV.

The chain recombines TRBV11-1 with TRBJ2-1, with D unclear. The CDR3 is 16 residues long. Trimming removed 2 bases from V and 0 bases from J, with 11 bases in between. Germline CDR1 is SGHAT and CDR2 is FQDESV (reference sequence). In nucleotides, the CDR3 is TGTGCCAGCAGCTTAATAGCCCAGAGCTCCTACAATGAGCAGTTCTTC. Its protein product is CASSLIAQSSYNEQFF.

This CDR3 is CASSLLSGGVREQYF. The CDR3 coding sequence is TGTGCCAGCAGTTTATTATCGGGAGGAGTGAGAGAGCAGTACTTC. The chain recombines TRBV28 with TRBJ2-7; 7 bases are a match to TRBD2. The germline V gene encodes CDR1 MDHEN and CDR2 SYDVKM. J lost 7 bases, V lost 1 base, and 10 bases had no gene match. This CDR3 is 15 amino acids long.

The rearrangement links TRBV20-1 to TRBJ2-7, with a tentative D call TRBD2 (5 bases). The CDR3 is 11 amino acids. Trimming took 3 bases from V and 8 from J, leaving 11 bases between them. The germline CDR1 and CDR2 sequences are DFQATT and SNEGSKA (reference sequence). Written as DNA, the CDR3 is TGCAGTGCTAGTCGGCAGCGGCAGCAGTACTTC. Protein sequence: CSASRQRQQYF.

The chain is built from TRBV4-1 and TRBJ2-7, with 10 bases that match TRBD2. V gave up 1 base and J gave up 7 bases; unmatched junction bases: 4. Germline-derived CDR1 and CDR2 are MGHRA and YSYEKL. CDR3 length: 14 residues. This CDR3 is CASSQGAGGREQYF. The CDR3 coding sequence is TGCGCCAGCAGCCAAGGAGCGGGAGGGAGGGAGCAGTACTTC.

The chain recombines TRBV12-3 or TRBV12-4 with TRBJ1-5; D is possibly TRBD1 (6 bases). Trimming left V 6 bases short and J 5 bases short, with 8 bases between. There are 12 residues in the CDR3. CDR3 protein: CASSRGDQPQHF. In nucleotides, the CDR3 is TGTGCCAGCAGCAGGGGCGATCAGCCCCAGCATTTT.

The rearrangement links TRBV3-1 (or the pseudogene TRBV3-2) to TRBJ2-7; D is perhaps TRBD2 (6 bases). CDR3 length: 15 residues. V lost 2 bases, J lost 0 bases, and 11 bases lay in between. CDR1 is LGHDT and CDR2 is YNNKEL in the germline V gene (reference sequence). In nucleotides, the CDR3 is TGTGCCAGCAGCCAACGTCCCGGGAGCTCCTACGAGCAGTACGTC. Amino acids: CASSQRPGSSYEQYV.

The V gene is TRBV30, the J gene TRBJ1-5, with TRBD1 matching over 10 bases. CDR1 is GTSNPN and CDR2 is SVGIG in the germline V gene (reference sequence). The J segment lost 0 bases and the V segment lost 7 bases, leaving 15 bases of the junction unmatched. The CDR3 sequence is 18 residues long. The CDR3 sequence: CASATRDRGLSSNQPQHF. Written as DNA, the CDR3 is TGTGCCTCCGCAACCCGGGACAGGGGTCTTTCTAGCAATCAGCCCCAGCATTTT.

This clone was detected once. In the same sample, other DNA sequences code for this CDR3. CDR3 nucleotides: TGTGCCAGCAGTTTGGCAGGGAGCAATCAGCCCCAGCATTTT. Residues: CASSLAGSNQPQHF. J is TRBJ1-5 and V is TRBV28; possible D gene TRBD1, 5 bases. Germline CDR1 MDHEN, CDR2 SYDVKM. With 3 bases removed from V and 1 base from J, the gap between germline ends came to 7 bases. The CDR3 sequence is 14 residues long.

CDR3 protein: CASSGQSPNQPQHF. DNA for the CDR3: TGTGCCAGCAGTGGACAGTCTCCTAATCAGCCCCAGCATTTT. V is TRBV2 and J is TRBJ1-5, with D perhaps TRBD1 (5 bases). Germline V gene lookup returns CDR1 SNHLY and CDR2 FYNNEI. This CDR3 is 14 amino acids long. Trimming shortened V by 4 bases and J by 4 bases, and 11 bases separated the two germline ends.

The V and J genes are TRBV28 and TRBJ1-5; 7 nucleotides agree with TRBD1. The CDR3 runs to 15 residues. With 5 bases clipped from V and 4 bases from J, the junction kept 8 bases outside the gene matches. The germline gives CDR1 MDHEN, CDR2 SYDVKM. The CDR3 protein is CASSHPGQANQPQHF. CDR3 nucleotides: TGTGCCAGCAGTCATCCTGGACAGGCAAATCAGCCCCAGCATTTT. Looking up the rest from reference TRBV28 and TRBJ1-5 gives the full variable domain: DVKVTQSSRYLVKRTGEKVFLECVQDMDHENMFWYRQDPGLGLRLIYFSYDVKMKEKGDIPEGYSVSREKKERFSLILESASTNQTSMYLCASSHPGQANQPQHFGDGTRLSIL.

V usage is TRBV24-1 and J usage is TRBJ2-1; tentative D call: TRBD2 (5 bases). The length of the CDR3 is 18 residues. V was clipped by 8 bases and J by 0 bases, with 22 bases between them. Germline values: CDR1 KGHDR, CDR2 SFDVKD. The CDR3 loop reads CATIGPRSGRPSYNEQFF. CDR3 nucleotides: TGTGCCACCATAGGACCGAGGAGCGGACGACCCTCCTACAATGAGCAGTTCTTC.

J is TRBJ1-3 and V is TRBV19; D is undetermined. The germline gives CDR1 LNHDA, CDR2 SQIVND (reference sequence). CDR3 length equals 15 residues. Trimming stripped 3 bases from V and 0 bases from J, with 9 bases between. The CDR3 region has the DNA TGTGCCAGTAGTATCAGCAGGCGCTCTGGAAACACCATATATTTT. Amino acid sequence: CASSISRRSGNTIYF.

This chain joins TRBV5-1 and TRBJ1-5; no firm D call. V lost 0 bases, J lost 8 bases, and 9 bases lay in between. Germline values: CDR1 SGHRS, CDR2 YFSETQ. CDR3 length: 13 residues. CDR3 nucleotide sequence: TGCGCCAGCAGCTTGGCCCCACGAGAGCCCCAGCATTTT. Its translation: CASSLAPREPQHF.

This clone occurred a few times. The chain carries TRBV24-1 and TRBJ1-2; the D gene is possibly TRBD1 (5 bases). The V end lost 3 bases, the J end lost 4 bases, and 14 bases lay between the germline ends. The CDR3 sequence is 15 residues long. Germline CDR1 KGHDR, CDR2 SFDVKD. The DNA of the CDR3 is TGTGCCACCAGTGATACCCTCCAGGGACTCTATGGCTACACCTTC. Translated: CATSDTLQGLYGYTF.

This clone appeared once. CDR3 in amino acids: CASSFERGGTKYSNQPQHF. The CDR3 bases are TGTGCCAGCAGTTTCGAGCGGGGAGGGACTAAATATAGCAATCAGCCCCAGCATTTT. The V gene is TRBV28, the J gene TRBJ1-5; D perhaps matches TRBD1 (5 bases). The germline V gene has CDR1 MDHEN and CDR2 SYDVKM. V was clipped by 3 bases and J by 0 bases, with 21 bases between them. The CDR3 consists of 19 residues.

The V and J genes are TRBV24-1 and TRBJ2-5, with 9 bases identical to TRBD1. The CDR3 runs to 15 residues. Germline assignment: CDR1 KGHDR and CDR2 SFDVKD. V shed 4 bases, J shed 1 base, and the junction held 3 bases outside the gene matches. As DNA, the CDR3 is TGTGCCACCAGTGACTCGGACAGGGGCCAAGAGACCCAGTACTTC. Its translation is CATSDSDRGQETQYF.

The chain couples TRBV4-3 to TRBJ1-5; D call uncertain. This CDR3 is 14 amino acids long. Germline CDR1 is LGHNA and CDR2 is YSLEER. Between the trimmed V and J ends, which lost 0 bases and 0 bases, there was a span of 3 bases. In nucleotides, the CDR3 is TGCGCCAGCAGCCAAGAACTTAGCAATCAGCCCCAGCATTTT. Its translation: CASSQELSNQPQHF.

J is TRBJ1-2 and V is TRBV28; maybe TRBD1 (6 bases). From germline, CDR1 is MDHEN and CDR2 SYDVKM. Trimming left V 4 bases short and J 5 bases short, with 17 bases between. CDR3 length: 15 residues. The CDR3, as DNA: TGTGCCAGCAGTTCCCTCCCGCGGGGGCGGTATGGCTACACCTTC. It is translated as CASSSLPRGRYGYTF.

The chain has TRBV24-1 and TRBJ2-2; D is ambiguous. Germline V CDR1 and CDR2: KGHDR, SFDVKD. The CDR3 runs 12 residues. V gave up 8 bases and J gave up 0 bases, with 3 bases separating them. The CDR3 here is CATIANTGELFF. CDR3 sequence (DNA): TGTGCCACCATAGCGAACACCGGGGAGCTGTTTTTT.

The chain couples TRBV20-1 to TRBJ1-2; the D gene is possibly TRBD1 (5 bases). The germline V gene has CDR1 DFQATT and CDR2 SNEGSKA (reference sequence). The CDR3 sequence is 14 residues long. Deletions cut 3 bases from V and 4 bases from J, with 15 bases between. CDR3 nucleotide sequence: TGCAGTGCTAGTTTAGGGACTCGTGGCTATGGCTACACCTTC. It specifies CSASLGTRGYGYTF.

V gene TRBV18 combines with J gene TRBJ2-1; 14 nucleotides line up with TRBD2. V was pared by 2 bases and J by 6 bases, with 12 bases of the junction left unmatched. CDR3 length: 19 residues. The germline CDR1 and CDR2 sequences are KGHSH and LQKENI. CDR3 sequence (DNA): TGTGCCAGCTCACCAAGGGGACCGGGACTAGCGGGAGCCGGCAATGAGCAGTTCTTC. This sequence encodes CASSPRGPGLAGAGNEQFF.